The sequence of this T cell receptor beta chain was determined in a study of blood T cell repertoires in COVID-19. Germline V lookup: CDR1 LNHDA, CDR2 SQIVND (reference sequence). The V end lost 4 bases, the J end lost 0 bases, and 16 bases lay between the germline ends. The CDR3 is 17 residues long. Some clones are missing from TCRdb's copy, which holds only in-frame ones; the method was immunoSEQ multiplex PCR. Among around 290,000 clones listed, roughly nine tenths were seen once. The sample taken for sequencing was PBMCs or T cells enriched from blood (not recorded which). This TCR was recovered from a woman aged 40 to 50 who had recovered from COVID-19. The chain is built from TRBV19 and TRBJ2-1; perhaps TRBD1 as D (7 bases). CDR3 DNA sequence: TGTGCCAGTAGTAGAACCCCAGGGGGGAGCTCCTACAATGAGCAGTTCTTC. Its protein product is CASSRTPGGSSYNEQFF.